The 2 T cell receptor beta chains presented below share a single source sample, sequenced in a study of OX40 agonist ivuxolimab in advanced cancers. The data were produced by immunoSEQ multiplex PCR, yet TCRdb's version contains in-frame clones alone and is incomplete. The sample consists of tens of thousands of clones, 87% of them appearing once. The sequenced sample was CD4+ or CD8+ T cells sorted from blood, obtained in a trial of the OX40 agonist ivuxolimab. Receptor source: an adult with an advanced solid tumor such as melanoma, head and neck, liver or kidney cancer.

As for this clone: Additional DNA sequences in this sample encode the identical CDR3. The J gene is TRBJ2-2, the V gene TRBV6-6, with a possible D match to TRBD2 (5 bases). The CDR3 runs 14 residues. V lost 6 bases to trimming and J lost 4 bases, with 12 bases between them. CDR1 MNHNY and CDR2 SVGAGI come from the germline V gene (reference sequence). This CDR3 is CASSAAGGTGELFF. The CDR3 region has the DNA TGTGCCAGCAGCGCCGCGGGTGGCACCGGGGAGCTGTTTTTT.

The chain joins TRBV6-1 to TRBJ2-1; D not certain. V was pared by 5 bases and J by 6 bases, with 5 bases between. This CDR3 region has 11 residues. The germline V gene has CDR1 MNHNS and CDR2 SASEGT. This CDR3 reads CASSISNEQFF. In nucleotides, the CDR3 is TGTGCCAGCAGTATATCCAATGAGCAGTTCTTC.